These 11 T cell receptor beta chains share one sample of origin, sequenced in a study of CD8 T cells in ankylosing spondylitis. The study's findings and limits: A TCR beta motif of roughly eight highly homologous variants seemed to mark ankylosing spondylitis blood.

No antigen is known for these receptors. TCRdb passed the 5' RACE reads through MiXCR, listing each CDR3 protein once. The data hold fewer than 550,000 distinct CDR3 sequences, with roughly 5.3% observed a single time. Sequencing used blood, either unsorted or a sorted T cell fraction (not recorded which). Source of these receptors: a male donor with ankylosing spondylitis.

This clonotype was recorded many times. The chain recombines TRBV12-3 or TRBV12-4 with TRBJ1-2, with D perhaps matching TRBD1 (5 bases). Trimming shortened V by 6 bases and J by 4 bases, and 15 bases separated the two germline ends. The CDR3 has 14 residues. The CDR3 loop reads CASSHPDTPYGYTF. CDR3 coding DNA: TGTGCCAGCAGCCACCCGGACACTCCCTATGGCTACACCTTC.

V and J are TRBV4-1 and TRBJ2-2; D is undetermined. V shed 1 base and J shed 3 bases, with 18 bases lying between them. Germline V lookup: CDR1 MGHRA, CDR2 YSYEKL. The CDR3 is 18 amino acids. CDR3 bases: TGCGCCAGCAGCCAAGCCCGATTAGCCGCCCTCGACACCGGGGAGCTGTTTTTT. Its protein is CASSQARLAALDTGELFF.

This clonotype was observed many times. The V call is TRBV4-3, the J call TRBJ2-7; possible D gene TRBD2, 6 bases. Between the trimmed V and J ends, which lost 4 bases and 4 bases, there was a span of 14 bases. The CDR3 is made up of 14 amino acids. Germline V gene sequence: CDR1 LGHNA, CDR2 YSLEER. In DNA, the CDR3 is TGCGCCAGCAGCCCTCTTGGAGGGGATTACGAGCAGTACTTC. This encodes CASSPLGGDYEQYF.

This clonotype was recorded at least ten times. The chain joins TRBV5-1 to TRBJ2-4; possibly TRBD2 for D (7 bases). The CDR3 has 15 amino acids. V was cut by 1 base and J by 3 bases, with 11 bases left in between. Germline V gene data show CDR1 as SGHRS and CDR2 as YFSETQ. The CDR3 DNA reads as TGCGCCAGCAGCTTGTCAGGGGAGGGCAAAAACATTCAGTACTTC. Translation: CASSLSGEGKNIQYF.

The table lists this clonotype with a few counts. This chain connects TRBV14 to TRBJ2-1; weak D call: TRBD1 (5 bases). The V gene lost 0 bases and the J gene lost 7 bases, with 13 bases spanning the gap. This CDR3 comprises 15 residues. CDR1 is SGHDN and CDR2 is FVKESK in the germline V gene. CDR3 in amino acids: CASSQEIVAGNEQFF. The CDR3, as DNA: TGTGCCAGCAGCCAAGAAATTGTAGCAGGGAATGAGCAGTTCTTC.

This clonotype was seen repeatedly, ten times or more. V gene TRBV5-1 combines with J gene TRBJ2-3; 12 bases align to TRBD1. V lost 1 base to trimming and J lost 4 bases; unmatched junction nucleotides: 4. Germline values: CDR1 SGHRS, CDR2 YFSETQ. This CDR3 is built from 16 residues. This CDR3 is CASSLIRDRGPDTQYF. As DNA, the CDR3 is TGCGCCAGCAGCTTGATCCGGGACAGGGGGCCAGATACGCAGTATTTT.

This clonotype occurred many times. The V call is TRBV3-1, the J call TRBJ2-1; 9 bases are shared with TRBD2. The CDR3 consists of 19 residues. V was clipped by 4 bases and J by 3 bases; unmatched bases: 16. Per the germline V gene, CDR1 is LGHDT and CDR2 is YNNKEL (reference sequence). Here the CDR3 reads CASSPGQRGAPRFYNEQFF. CDR3 sequence (DNA): TGTGCCAGCAGCCCGGGCCAGCGGGGGGCCCCTCGGTTCTACAATGAGCAGTTCTTC.

The chain couples TRBV27 to TRBJ2-1, with unresolved D. Trimming removed 6 bases at V and 2 bases at J, with 5 bases between. Germline V gives CDR1 MNHEY, CDR2 SMNVEV (reference sequence). This CDR3 has 12 amino acids. DNA of the CDR3: TGTGCCAGCAGGGCCACCTACAATGAGCAGTTCTTC. This translates into CASRATYNEQFF.

This clonotype was recorded once. J is TRBJ1-5 and V is TRBV5-5; D unclear. CDR3 length: 13 residues. Germline assignment: CDR1 SGHKS and CDR2 YYEKEE (reference sequence). Trimming took off 9 bases at V and 6 bases at J, with 16 bases between the two ends. The CDR3 DNA follows: TGTGCCATCGGCCCTGATCCCGGTCAGCCCCAGCATTTT. Protein product: CAIGPDPGQPQHF.

At least ten counts were recorded for this clonotype. V is TRBV7-2 and J is TRBJ2-6; possible D gene TRBD1, 6 bases. The CDR3 is 15 amino acids. V gave up 4 bases and J gave up 4 bases, with 11 bases separating them. The germline CDR1 and CDR2 sequences are SGHTA and FQGNSA. In DNA, the CDR3 is TGTGCCAGCAGCTCCCAGGGGAACGGGGCCAACGTCCTGACTTTC. This translates into CASSSQGNGANVLTF.

This clonotype appeared many times. The chain couples TRBV29-1 to TRBJ2-2; no clear D. The CDR3 sequence is 13 residues long. Germline V gives CDR1 SQVTM, CDR2 ANQGSEA. Deletions cut 5 bases from V and 0 bases from J, with 7 bases between. The CDR3 reads CSVFQTNTGELFF. The DNA of the CDR3 is TGCAGCGTTTTTCAGACGAACACCGGGGAGCTGTTTTTT.